The following is a TCR beta chain sequence with its context. Its antigen is unknown. The data derive from a study of lymphopenia after photon versus proton radiotherapy. Study-wide points: Proton therapy kept repertoires fairly stable, unlike photons, which gained effector/memory cells.

TCRdb's copy holds only in-frame clones and misses some; the assay was immunoSEQ multiplex PCR. The sample carries more than 70,000 clones, around four fifths recorded once. This TCR was sampled from a man aged 60-69 years with pancreatic cancer. Here the sequenced sample was peripheral blood, taken from a patient treated with proton-based radiotherapy.

CDR3 in amino acids: CASSYTGTDTQYF. CDR3 DNA: TGTGCCAGCAGTTATACGGGGACAGATACGCAGTATTTT. V usage is TRBV6-6 and J usage is TRBJ2-3; the D gene is possibly TRBD2 (5 bases). Germline V CDR1 and CDR2: MNHNY, SVGAGI (reference sequence). V lost 3 bases and J lost 3, with 7 bases in between. CDR3 length: 13 amino acids.